Here is one T cell receptor (beta chain) with its context. Antigen specificity is unknown. The same CDR3 also results from other DNA sequences found in this sample. This specimen comes from a study of PD-1 blockade in classical Hodgkin lymphoma. Study-wide results and caveats: Before treatment, TCR diversity in newly diagnosed patients was reportedly lower than in healthy donors. The drivers behind the repertoire differences, possibly disease activity or prior therapy, remain undefined.

Time point indicated: newly diagnosed, previously untreated cHL patient sample. Isolation of CD8+ T cells from thawed PBMCs used magnetic negative selection. The protocol was immunoSEQ multiplex PCR, while the TCRdb copy is restricted to in-frame clones and leaves out a portion. The repertoire holds over 20,000 clones, with roughly 89% as singletons. Germline V CDR1 and CDR2: MGHRA, YSYEKL. Trimming pared 4 bases from V and 8 bases from J, leaving 8 bases between. The CDR3 length is 12 residues. The chain is built from TRBV4-1 and TRBJ2-2; no reliable D call. This TCR derives from a human donor with classical Hodgkin lymphoma. The sequenced sample was CD8+ T cells from blood. The CDR3 DNA reads as TGCGCCAGCAGCCCCGGAGCTGGGGAGCTGTTTTTT. It specifies CASSPGAGELFF.